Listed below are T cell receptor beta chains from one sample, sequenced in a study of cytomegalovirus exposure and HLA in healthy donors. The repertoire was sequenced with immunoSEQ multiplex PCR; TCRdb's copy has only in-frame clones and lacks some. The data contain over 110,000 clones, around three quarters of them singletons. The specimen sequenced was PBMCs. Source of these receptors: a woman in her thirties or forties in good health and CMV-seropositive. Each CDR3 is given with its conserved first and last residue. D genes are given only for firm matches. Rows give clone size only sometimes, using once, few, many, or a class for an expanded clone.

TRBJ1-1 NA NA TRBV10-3 CAIRGAMEGEAFF TGTGCCATCCGTGGGGCTATGGAGGGTGAAGCTTTCTTT
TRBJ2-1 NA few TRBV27 CASSSGLRSYNEQFF TGTGCCAGCTCGTCGGGACTTCGCTCCTACAATGAGCAGTTCTTC
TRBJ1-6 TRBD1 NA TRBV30 CAWSRTGSYNSPLHF TGTGCCTGGAGTAGGACAGGCTCCTATAATTCACCCCTCCACTTT
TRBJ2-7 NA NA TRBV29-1 CSVEGDWKREQYF TGCAGCGTTGAAGGTGACTGGAAGAGAGAGCAGTACTTC
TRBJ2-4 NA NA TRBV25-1 CASSVGGPSSKNIQYF TGTGCCAGCAGTGTGGGGGGGCCGAGTTCCAAAAACATTCAGTACTTC
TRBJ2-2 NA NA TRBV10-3 CAISESRGGTGELFF TGTGCCATCAGTGAGTCACGAGGGGGTACCGGGGAGCTGTTTTTT
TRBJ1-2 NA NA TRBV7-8 CASSLAGAGLNYGYTF TGTGCCAGCAGCTTAGCGGGTGCAGGGCTCAACTATGGCTACACCTTC
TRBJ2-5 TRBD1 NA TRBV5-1 CASSTDRGGETQYF TGCGCCAGCAGCACCGACAGGGGAGGAGAGACCCAGTACTTC
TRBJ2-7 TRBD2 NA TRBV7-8 CASSSMRTSGRRAYEQYF TGTGCCAGCAGCTCGATGCGGACTAGCGGGAGGAGGGCCTACGAGCAGTACTTC
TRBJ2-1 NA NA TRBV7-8 CASSPTRGFGEQFF TGTGCCAGCAGCCCCACTCGCGGGTTCGGGGAGCAGTTCTTC